This T cell receptor (beta chain) was found in a study of T cells after posttransplantation cyclophosphamide. Whole-study results and caveats: After PTCy, TRB diversity resembled that of CNI/methotrexate controls. Donor-recipient repertoire similarity was low at 1-2 months, rising over year one. Tissue-infiltrating T cells from skin or gut overlapped little with blood T cells.

The naive gate required viable CD3+CD4+ or CD3+CD8+ cells with CCR7+CD45RA+CD45RO-CD95-CD27+CD28+ phenotype. Sequencing was performed with immunoSEQ multiplex PCR; in TCRdb, only in-frame clones are kept and a portion is missing. The sample includes 7,500 to 10,000 clones, 98% of them seen just once. Notes on this clone: Its antigen is currently unknown.

This TCR derives from a woman aged 60-70 years in good health, CMV-negative, and a related stem cell transplant donor. The sample was naive CD4+ T cells sorted from PBMCs.

The CDR3, as DNA: TGCGCCAGCAGCCCTGACAGTCTCAACTATGGCTACACCTTC. Amino acid sequence: CASSPDSLNYGYTF. The chain couples TRBV5-1 to TRBJ1-2; a weak D match, TRBD1 (5 bases). Trimming stripped 4 bases from V and 2 bases from J, with 12 bases between. Germline assignment: CDR1 SGHRS and CDR2 YFSETQ. The CDR3 spans 14 residues.